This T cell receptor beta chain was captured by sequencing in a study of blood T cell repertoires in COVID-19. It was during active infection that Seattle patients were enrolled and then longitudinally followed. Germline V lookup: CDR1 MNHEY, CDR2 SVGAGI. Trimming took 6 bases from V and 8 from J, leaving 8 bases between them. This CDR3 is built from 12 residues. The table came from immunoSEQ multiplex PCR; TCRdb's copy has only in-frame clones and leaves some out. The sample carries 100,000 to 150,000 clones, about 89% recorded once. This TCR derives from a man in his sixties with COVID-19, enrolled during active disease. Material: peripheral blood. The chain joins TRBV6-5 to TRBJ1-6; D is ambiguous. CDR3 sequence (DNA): TGTGCCAGCAGCTCCCCCTATTCACCCCTCCACTTT. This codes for CASSSPYSPLHF.